This record looks at one T cell receptor (beta chain) sequence and its context. This sample was included in a study of T cell changes during pregnancy in multiple sclerosis. Profiled with immunoSEQ multiplex PCR; TCRdb holds only in-frame clones, not every one. The table records about 51,000 clones, 94% of them present only once. The germline CDR1 and CDR2 sequences are SGHAT and FQNNGV. The junction had 6 bases not matched to a gene; V was cut back by 4 bases and J by 1 base. This CDR3 comprises 15 residues. The chain links TRBV11-2 to TRBJ1-1, with 7 bases fitting TRBD1. The sequenced sample was CD4+ T cells from peripheral blood mononuclear cells, obtained in the second trimester of pregnancy. The clonotype originates from a female donor with multiple sclerosis, enrolled in a pregnancy study. CDR3 residues: CASSYVRGPNTEAFF. CDR3 coding DNA: TGTGCCAGCAGCTATGTTAGGGGGCCGAACACTGAAGCTTTCTTT.